Below are 6 T cell receptor beta chains sequenced from a single sample in a study of blood T cell repertoires in COVID-19 (dated by TCRdb to 2019 to 2021). Libraries were prepared through the immunoSEQ multiplex PCR assay. Imported from immuneACCESS, the table was reduced by TCRdb to in-frame sequences with V and J called. These copies leave out some clones; in studies compared against another copy, an unresolved V gene accounts for under half, and the cause of the remainder is not known. Counted in this sample were about 110,000 clones; under 85% of them appeared once. The leading ten clones occupy more than 3.5% of the sample. Source material: peripheral blood. The receptor set was obtained from a woman in her 70s with acute or convalescent COVID-19.

The rearrangement uses TRBV24-1 and TRBJ1-5, with no clear D. Trimming cost V 4 bases and J 5 bases, with 5 bases left between them. The CDR3 loop spans 12 amino acids. Germline V gene sequence: CDR1 KGHDR, CDR2 SFDVKD. The CDR3 DNA sequence: TGTGCCACCAGTGACGGTCATCAGCCCCAGCATTTT. It translates to CATSDGHQPQHF.

This chain connects TRBV5-1 to TRBJ2-3, with 9 bases identical to TRBD1. In germline, CDR1 is SGHRS, CDR2 YFSETQ. The CDR3 runs to 15 residues. The junction had 6 bases not matched to a gene; V was cut back by 5 bases and J by 2 bases. Written as DNA, the CDR3 is TGCGCCAGCAGAACAGGGGGCCTTTACACAGATACGCAGTATTTT. Translating gives CASRTGGLYTDTQYF.

The V call is TRBV6-6, the J call TRBJ2-7; 8 bases line up with TRBD1. The germline CDR1 and CDR2 sequences are MNHNY and SVGAGI (reference sequence). V lost 5 bases and J lost 5; bases outside the gene matches: 11. The CDR3 sequence is 15 residues long. The CDR3 loop is CASSTPGTGLDEQYV. For the CDR3, the DNA is TGTGCCAGCAGTACACCCGGGACAGGCCTCGACGAGCAGTACGTC.

The V and J genes are TRBV15 and TRBJ1-6, with TRBD1 matching 10 bases. The V and J ends lost 4 bases and 0 bases, in that order; junction bases with no gene match: 3. This CDR3 contains 17 residues. Germline loops: CDR1 LNHNV, CDR2 YYDKDF (reference sequence). The CDR3 nucleotides read TGTGCCACCAGCATTAGGACAGGGGGCTCCTATAATTCACCCCTCCACTTT. Translated, it gives CATSIRTGGSYNSPLHF.

This clone was detected only once. J is TRBJ2-2 and V is TRBV6-2 or TRBV6-3, with 8 bases aligning to TRBD1. Trimming took 2 bases from V and 0 from J; bases not matched to a gene: 2. This CDR3 has 16 residues. Germline lookup yields CDR1 MNHEY and CDR2 SVGEGT. CDR3 residues: CASSYTGGPNTGELFF. CDR3 in DNA: TGTGCCAGCAGTTACACAGGGGGTCCGAACACCGGGGAGCTGTTTTTT.

The V call is TRBV5-6, the J call TRBJ1-1; a possible D gene is TRBD1 (5 bases). Germline V gene data show CDR1 as SGHDT and CDR2 as YYEEEE. The CDR3 is made up of 14 amino acids. V lost 2 bases to trimming and J lost 2 bases, with 10 bases between them. The CDR3 DNA reads as TGTGCCAGCAGCTTTCGGGGGATAAACACTGAAGCTTTCTTT. It specifies CASSFRGINTEAFF.